This entry lists 22 T cell receptor beta chains sequenced from one sample in a study of cytomegalovirus exposure and HLA in healthy donors. The study ran its PCR with 60 Vbeta and 13 Jbeta primers. Assay used: immunoSEQ multiplex PCR; TCRdb lists only in-frame clones, some missing. The sample holds around 90,000 clones, roughly 67% seen once. The sequenced sample consisted of PBMCs. The receptors come from a human donor in good health.

The CDR3 here is CASSTRTRQYF. The CDR3 DNA reads TGTGCCAGTAGTACTCGGACACGGCAGTATTTT. The rearrangement joins TRBV19 to TRBJ2-3; perhaps TRBD1 as D (5 bases). This CDR3 has 11 residues. Trimming removed 4 bases at V and 11 bases at J, with 10 bases between. Germline V lookup: CDR1 LNHDA, CDR2 SQIVND (reference sequence).

Only a few counts were recorded for this clone. The V gene is TRBV5-8, the J gene TRBJ1-5; the match to TRBD1 covers 7 bases. The length of the CDR3 is 17 residues. CDR1 is SGHTS and CDR2 is YDEGEE in the germline V gene. Germline trimming cut 0 bases from V and 1 base from J; bases unmatched to any gene: 7. In DNA, the CDR3 is TGTGCCAGCAGCTTGGTGTTGACACAGGGGAGCAATCAGCCCCAGCATTTT. Its translation is CASSLVLTQGSNQPQHF.

The rearrangement uses TRBV5-1 and TRBJ1-6, with a weak D call TRBD1 (6 bases). The CDR3 has 15 residues. Germline V gene data show CDR1 as SGHRS and CDR2 as YFSETQ. V dropped 4 bases and J dropped 6 bases, with 14 bases sitting between them. The CDR3 nucleotides are TGCGCCAGCAGCGGCACAGGGATTCTTAATTCACCCCTCCACTTT. This codes for CASSGTGILNSPLHF.

The genes are TRBV5-4 and TRBJ2-3, with TRBD2 identical over 9 bases. This CDR3 region has 14 residues. V lost 4 bases and J lost 6; bases outside the gene matches: 6. The germline gives CDR1 SGHNT, CDR2 YYREEE (reference sequence). The CDR3 region is CASSKERGEDTQYF. The DNA for the CDR3 is TGTGCCAGCAGCAAAGAGCGGGGGGAGGATACGCAGTATTTT.

The chain is built from TRBV6-6 and TRBJ1-3; TRBD1 matches at 7 bases. The CDR3 totals 16 residues. Germline CDR1 and CDR2: MNHNY and SVGAGI (reference sequence). V dropped 4 bases and J dropped 0; count of bases not matched to a gene: 6. The CDR3 DNA is TGTGCCAGCAGTTGGGACAGCAGCCACTCTGGAAACACCATATATTTT. It translates to CASSWDSSHSGNTIYF.

The rearrangement joins TRBV7-8 to TRBJ2-5; 7 bases line up with TRBD2. The end of the DNA aligns better with TRBJ2-7, so the J call may be wrong. The CDR3 consists of 15 residues. Germline V CDR1 and CDR2: SGHVS, FQNEAQ. The CDR3 sequence is CASRDGGLYNYEQYF. The DNA of the CDR3 is TGTGCCTCCCGGGACGGGGGACTATACAACTACGAGCAGTACTTC.

In the case of this clone: Other DNA sequences of this sample code for an identical CDR3. The V and J genes are TRBV19 and TRBJ2-7; weak D call: TRBD1 (6 bases). The V end was cut by 10 bases, the J end by 3 bases, with 16 bases between. The germline CDR1 and CDR2 sequences are LNHDA and SQIVND (reference sequence). The CDR3 loop spans 13 amino acids. The CDR3 here is CATRSTGYYEQYF. CDR3 coding DNA: TGTGCCACTCGCTCCACAGGGTACTACGAGCAGTACTTC.

The chain recombines TRBV7-9 with TRBJ1-4; 8 bases are shared with TRBD1. J lost 7 bases, V lost 2 bases, and 9 bases had no gene match. This CDR3 is 16 amino acids long. Germline V gene sequence: CDR1 SEHNR, CDR2 FQNEAQ (reference sequence). For the CDR3, the DNA is TGTGCCAGCAGCTTAACTAATCAGGGGGCGACTGAAAAACTGTTTTTT. Encoded protein: CASSLTNQGATEKLFF.

As to this clone: Within the sample, other DNA sequences also encode this same CDR3. The V call is TRBV29-1, the J call TRBJ2-5; 8 bases match TRBD1. V shed 6 bases and J 5 bases; nucleotides not matched to a gene: 11. Per the germline V gene, CDR1 is SQVTM and CDR2 is ANQGSEA. The CDR3 length is 14 residues. CDR3 bases: TGCAGCGTATCCCAGGGGGCCTTTCAGGAGACCCAGTACTTC. Translated: CSVSQGAFQETQYF.

This clone was found a few times. The rearrangement joins TRBV5-3 to TRBJ1-3; D is undetermined. TRBV5-3 is treated as an ORF (open reading frame) with a function not yet certain. The CDR3 contains 18 residues. V was pared by 2 bases and J by 0 bases, with 18 bases between. CDR3 protein: CARSLPGLTARSGNTIYF. The CDR3 nucleotides are TGTGCCAGAAGCTTACCCGGCTTAACAGCACGCTCTGGAAACACCATATATTTT.

V is TRBV2 and J is TRBJ2-2; the D gene is possibly TRBD2 (6 bases). Germline V CDR1 and CDR2: SNHLY, FYNNEI. V was shortened by 11 bases and J by 8 bases, with 27 bases between the two germline ends. This CDR3 contains 16 residues. CDR3 in amino acids: CAVPSLAELPTGELFF. CDR3 DNA sequence: TGTGCCGTACCGTCCTTAGCGGAGTTACCGACAGGGGAGCTGTTTTTT.

The chain links TRBV6-5 to TRBJ1-4, with D uncertain. Germline CDR1 MNHEY, CDR2 SVGAGI. V gave up 2 bases and J gave up 7 bases, with 5 bases separating them. The CDR3 totals 12 residues. CDR3 sequence: CASSYAVEKLFF. CDR3 DNA: TGTGCCAGCAGTTACGCGGTTGAAAAACTGTTTTTT.

This clone showed up just a few times. The V gene is TRBV25-1, the J gene TRBJ2-5; 8 nucleotides align to TRBD1. The V gene end was trimmed by 0 bases and the J gene end by 5 bases; junction bases not matched to a gene: 8. The CDR3 loop spans 16 amino acids. From germline, CDR1 is MGHDK and CDR2 SYGVNS. CDR3 loop: CASSEYRGQIGETQYF. For the CDR3, the DNA is TGTGCCAGCAGTGAATACAGGGGGCAAATCGGGGAGACCCAGTACTTC.

This rearrangement joins TRBV5-1 to TRBJ1-4; TRBD1 agrees at 8 bases. V gave up 4 bases and J gave up 7 bases; unmatched junction bases: 6. In germline, CDR1 is SGHRS, CDR2 YFSETQ. The CDR3 consists of 14 residues. The CDR3 region has the DNA TGCGCCAGCAGCGCCACAGGGGGGAGTGAAAAACTGTTTTTT. Its protein is CASSATGGSEKLFF.

The chain employs TRBV18 and TRBJ1-5; unclear D gene. The CDR3 consists of 12 residues. Germline CDR1 and CDR2: KGHSH and LQKENI. V lost 6 bases to trimming and J lost 8 bases, with 11 bases between them. CDR3 residues: CASSSRIEPQHF. CDR3 nucleotide sequence: TGTGCCAGCTCCTCCAGGATCGAGCCCCAGCATTTT.

The CDR3: CASSPTGEQFF. CDR3 nucleotide sequence: TGTGCCAGCTCACCAACCGGTGAGCAGTTCTTC. This chain joins TRBV18 and TRBJ2-1; unclear D gene. Trimming stripped 2 bases from V and 9 bases from J, with 5 bases between. Looked up from germline, CDR1 is KGHSH and CDR2 is LQKENI. The CDR3 is 11 residues long.

The chain employs TRBV5-1 and TRBJ2-2, with a tentative D call TRBD2 (5 bases). Per germline, CDR1 SGHRS and CDR2 YFSETQ. The CDR3 loop spans 15 amino acids. Trimming took 2 bases from V and 6 from J, leaving 14 bases between them. The CDR3 DNA reads as TGCGCCAGCAGCTTCGGCTCGAGGGTCCCCGGGGAGCTGTTTTTT. Translating it yields CASSFGSRVPGELFF.

The rearrangement links TRBV7-2 to TRBJ2-2; 10 positions agree with TRBD1. V trimming: 1 base; J trimming: 2 bases; junction bases outside the gene matches: 1. The CDR3 sequence is 16 residues long. CDR1 SGHTA and CDR2 FQGNSA come from the germline V gene. The CDR3, as DNA: TGTGCCAGCAGCTTAGGGACAGGGGGTAACACCGGGGAGCTGTTTTTT. The encoded protein is CASSLGTGGNTGELFF.

The rearrangement uses TRBV4-3 and TRBJ2-3; TRBD1 might be the D (5 bases). The length of the CDR3 is 14 residues. Per the germline V gene, CDR1 is LGHNA and CDR2 is YSLEER. Trimming took 0 bases from V and 3 from J, leaving 7 bases between them. CDR3 amino acids: CASSQDTGTDTQYF. For the CDR3, the DNA is TGCGCCAGCAGCCAAGACACAGGAACAGATACGCAGTATTTT.

J is TRBJ1-1 and V is TRBV7-3; TRBD1 aligns across 9 bases. Germline V gene sequence: CDR1 SGHTA, CDR2 FQGTGA. This CDR3 has 12 residues. Germline trimming cut 5 bases from V and 11 bases from J; bases unmatched to any gene: 6. CDR3: CASSRDREVAFF. The DNA of the CDR3 is TGTGCCAGCAGCAGGGACAGGGAGGTGGCTTTCTTT.

The CDR3: CASSARPGTGSWEGFF. CDR3 bases: TGTGCCAGCAGTGCAAGACCCGGGACAGGGAGCTGGGAGGGCTTCTTC. The chain has TRBV6-1 and TRBJ2-1, with TRBD1 identical over 9 bases. The CDR3 is 16 residues long. Per the germline V gene, CDR1 is MNHNS and CDR2 is SASEGT. Unmatched junction bases numbered 20, after V lost 4 bases and J lost 16 bases.

The chain is built from TRBV7-2 and TRBJ2-3; the match to TRBD1 covers 9 bases. The V segment lost 4 bases and the J segment 8 bases; nucleotides outside the gene matches: 7. The germline V gene encodes CDR1 SGHTA and CDR2 FQGNSA. The CDR3 loop spans 14 amino acids. The CDR3 spells CASSSHRGQGTQYF. CDR3 bases: TGTGCCAGCAGCTCTCACAGGGGGCAGGGTACGCAGTATTTT.